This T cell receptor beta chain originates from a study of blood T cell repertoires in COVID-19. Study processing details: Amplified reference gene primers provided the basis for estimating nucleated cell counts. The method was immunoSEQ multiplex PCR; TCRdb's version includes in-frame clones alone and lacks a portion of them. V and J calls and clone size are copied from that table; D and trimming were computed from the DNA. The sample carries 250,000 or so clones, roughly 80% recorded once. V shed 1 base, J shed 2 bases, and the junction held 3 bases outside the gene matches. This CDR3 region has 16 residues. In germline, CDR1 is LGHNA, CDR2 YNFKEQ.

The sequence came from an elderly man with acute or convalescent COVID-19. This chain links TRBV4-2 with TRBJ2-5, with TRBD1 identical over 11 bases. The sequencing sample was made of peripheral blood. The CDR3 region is CASSQVGTGGQETQYF. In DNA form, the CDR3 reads TGTGCCAGCAGCCAAGTGGGGACAGGGGGTCAAGAGACCCAGTACTTC.